The 3 T cell receptor beta chains presented below share a single source sample, sequenced in a study of regulatory T cells in long-lasting Graves disease. With iRepertoire HTBI primers and Arm-PCR of CDR3 regions, TCR beta libraries were built. MiXCR, run by TCRdb on the multiplex PCR reads, gives a single entry per CDR3 protein. The sample has a few hundred thousand distinct CDR3 sequences; approximately 16% are singletons. Regarding time point: newly diagnosed GD, antithyroid drugs for less than 3 months. Extracted PBMC RNA gave rise to the TCR library. The same specimen was also included in a second study, on T cells in Graves' hyperthyroidism and ophthalmopathy.

The material sequenced was peripheral blood mononuclear cells (PBMCs), taken at new diagnosis, from a patient treated with antithyroid drugs. These receptors were taken from a middle-aged woman with Graves disease.

The rearrangement joins TRBV4-1 to TRBJ2-7; no clear D gene. CDR3 size: 13 residues. The V end lost 4 bases, the J end lost 4 bases, and 11 bases lay between the germline ends. CDR1 and CDR2 (germline): MGHRA, YSYEKL. CDR3 DNA: TGCGCCAGCAGCCCCCTCGAGGAATACGAGCAGTACTTC. Its protein product is CASSPLEEYEQYF.

This clonotype came up many times. The chain employs TRBV28 and TRBJ1-1; D not resolved. From germline, CDR1 is MDHEN and CDR2 SYDVKM. This CDR3 spans 14 amino acids. The V gene lost 4 bases and the J gene lost 1 base, with 10 bases spanning the gap. CDR3 coding DNA: TGTGCCAGCAGTTGGGGTCTCCAGAACACTGAAGCTTTCTTT. This translates into CASSWGLQNTEAFF.

This clonotype was seen more than once but under ten times. The chain is built from TRBV10-3 and TRBJ1-2; perhaps TRBD1 as D (5 bases). The germline V and J ends were trimmed by 3 bases and 4 bases, with 12 bases remaining between them. The CDR3 has 14 amino acids. Looked up from germline, CDR1 is ENHRY and CDR2 is SYGVKD. CDR3 loop: CAISEGARVYGYTF. CDR3 nucleotides: TGTGCCATCAGTGAAGGGGCGCGGGTCTATGGCTACACCTTC.